The 21 T cell receptor beta chains below all came from one sample that was sequenced in a study of T cell responses to AZD1222 COVID-19 vaccine (TCRdb year 2021). The sample's time point label, decoded: about 28 days (+/-7) after the second vaccine dose. The library came from the immunoSEQ multiplex PCR assay. This is the immuneACCESS table as TCRdb keeps it, with only in-frame sequences that have V and J called. A part of the clones is gone; compared with another copy, unresolved V genes explain less than half, and the rest is unexplained. The sample table records about 34,000 clones; around 78% of these occur just once. The ten largest clones add up to roughly 4% of the sample. The sequencing here drew on peripheral blood, taken 28 days after the second AZD1222 dose. The receptors derive from an adult who received the AZD1222 COVID-19 vaccine.

The chain recombines TRBV7-6 with TRBJ1-3; D remains unclear. The germline V gene encodes CDR1 SGHVS and CDR2 FNYEAQ. This CDR3 spans 14 amino acids. With 0 bases removed from V and 2 bases from J, the gap between germline ends came to 5 bases. The CDR3 DNA sequence: TGTGCCAGCAGCTTAGCGAACCCTGGAAACACCATATATTTT. Translated: CASSLANPGNTIYF.

The chain employs TRBV3-1 (or the pseudogene TRBV3-2) and TRBJ2-5, with D tentatively TRBD1 (6 bases). V gave up 3 bases and J gave up 4 bases, with 9 bases separating them. CDR3 size: 13 residues. Germline V gives CDR1 LGHDT, CDR2 YNNKEL (reference sequence). CDR3 sequence reads: CASSQGTLETQYF. For the CDR3, the DNA is TGTGCCAGCAGCCAGGGGACATTAGAGACCCAGTACTTC.

In nucleotides, the CDR3 is TGTGCCAGCAGCCTACAGGGGGGCGCCCTCGCTGAAGCTTTCTTT. Translation: CASSLQGGALAEAFF. V usage is TRBV11-3 and J usage is TRBJ1-1, with TRBD1 matching 8 bases. The germline CDR1 and CDR2 sequences are SGHNT and YENEEA. The CDR3 is 15 amino acids. The ends lost 5 bases at V and 6 bases at J; junction bases unmatched: 11.

In this sample, this clone turned up once. The V and J genes are TRBV19 and TRBJ1-6; 10 positions match TRBD1. The V segment lost 6 bases and the J segment 7 bases; nucleotides outside the gene matches: 6. Germline values: CDR1 LNHDA, CDR2 SQIVND (reference sequence). The CDR3 is 15 residues long. The CDR3 DNA reads as TGTGCCAGTAGGGGAAGGACAGGGGGAAATTCACCCCTCCACTTT. It specifies CASRGRTGGNSPLHF.

In its sample, this clone was seen a few times. The V and J genes are TRBV2 and TRBJ2-2; 8 bases map to TRBD2. Germline V gene lookup returns CDR1 SNHLY and CDR2 FYNNEI. CDR3 length equals 15 residues. After removal of 7 bases from V and 0 bases from J, the junction contained 4 bases not matched to a gene. In DNA form, the CDR3 reads TGTGCCAGCACGCGGGAGGCCGCGAACACCGGGGAGCTGTTTTTT. Its translation: CASTREAANTGELFF.

The table lists this clone with a few counts. The genes are TRBV10-1 and TRBJ2-1, with D unresolved. The CDR3 consists of 14 residues. In germline, CDR1 is WNHNN, CDR2 SYGVQD (reference sequence). V lost 3 bases, J lost 1 base, and 7 bases lay in between. Written as DNA, the CDR3 is TGCGCCAGCAGTGAAAGGGTGTCCTACAATGAGCAGTTCTTC. This encodes CASSERVSYNEQFF.

The chain couples TRBV5-4 to TRBJ1-2; TRBD1 matches 12 bases. This CDR3 is built from 16 residues. V lost 5 bases to trimming and J lost 2 bases; unmatched junction nucleotides: 7. Germline loops: CDR1 SGHNT, CDR2 YYREEE (reference sequence). The CDR3 spells CASRGQGAILNYGYTF. CDR3 DNA: TGTGCCAGCAGGGGACAGGGGGCGATATTAAACTATGGCTACACCTTC.

The chain joins TRBV3-1 (or the pseudogene TRBV3-2) to TRBJ1-2; D perhaps matches TRBD1 (6 bases). The CDR3 extends over 13 amino acids. Germline loops: CDR1 LGHDT, CDR2 YNNKEL (reference sequence). Trimming took off 1 base at V and 8 bases at J, with 11 bases between the two ends. The CDR3 DNA reads TGTGCCAGCAGCCAAGGGGGGCAGATCGGCTACACCTTC. Amino acid sequence: CASSQGGQIGYTF.

The chain links TRBV6-2 or TRBV6-3 to TRBJ1-5; D unclear. V lost 0 bases to trimming and J lost 6 bases, with 9 bases between them. Germline V CDR1 and CDR2: MNHEY, SVGEGT. CDR3 length: 14 amino acids. Here the CDR3 DNA reads TGTGCCAGCAGTTACTCCCCAGTCTCTCAGCCCCAGCATTTT. Protein product: CASSYSPVSQPQHF.

V gene TRBV9 combines with J gene TRBJ1-5; D perhaps matches TRBD1 (6 bases). Germline V gene sequence: CDR1 SGDLS, CDR2 YYNGEE. V lost 7 bases and J 3 bases, leaving 17 bases between the germline ends. CDR3 length: 15 residues. The CDR3 sequence is CASAAGGGDNQPQHF. The DNA of the CDR3 is TGTGCCAGCGCGGCCGGAGGGGGTGACAATCAGCCCCAGCATTTT.

The rearrangement joins TRBV19 to TRBJ2-1; 7 nucleotides agree with TRBD1. Per germline, CDR1 LNHDA and CDR2 SQIVND (reference sequence). The CDR3 length is 15 residues. CDR3 DNA: TGTGCTACAGTGAGGACAGGTGCGTTCTACAATGAGCAGTTCTTC. It specifies CATVRTGAFYNEQFF.

The chain employs TRBV4-2 and TRBJ2-3; the D gene is possibly TRBD2 (6 bases). Germline V lookup: CDR1 LGHNA, CDR2 YNFKEQ. There are 16 residues in the CDR3. The V and J ends lost 4 bases and 2 bases respectively, with 16 bases between them. CDR3 sequence (DNA): TGTGCCAGCAGCCCTACTAGCTTTGTCGACACAGATACGCAGTATTTT. The encoded protein is CASSPTSFVDTDTQYF.

A single count supports this clone. The chain recombines TRBV6-5 with TRBJ2-1, with 9 bases aligning to TRBD2. CDR1 and CDR2 (germline): MNHEY, SVGAGI. V was clipped by 0 bases and J by 7 bases; unmatched bases: 7. The CDR3 length is 16 residues. This CDR3 reads CASSYSGGRAFNEQFF. The CDR3 coding sequence is TGTGCCAGCAGTTACTCGGGCGGGAGGGCCTTTAATGAGCAGTTCTTC.

The chain couples TRBV7-9 to TRBJ1-3, with 7 bases matching TRBD1. The CDR3 contains 16 residues. Germline V gene lookup returns CDR1 SEHNR and CDR2 FQNEAQ (reference sequence). V lost 4 bases to trimming and J lost 0 bases; unmatched junction nucleotides: 6. The CDR3 here is CASSSTGALSGNTIYF. As DNA, the CDR3 is TGTGCCAGCAGCTCCACAGGGGCTCTCTCTGGAAACACCATATATTTT.

This clone was counted between two and nine times. This rearrangement joins TRBV25-1 to TRBJ2-5; TRBD2 aligns across 10 bases. The CDR3 consists of 15 residues. The V gene's germline CDR1 is MGHDK and CDR2 SYGVNS. The V and J ends lost 3 bases and 7 bases, in that order; junction bases with no gene match: 8. The CDR3 DNA is TGTGCCAGCAGTGACCTAGCGGGAGTCCAGGGGACCCAGTACTTC. Its translation is CASSDLAGVQGTQYF. Based on the CDR3 plus reference TRBV25-1 and TRBJ2-5, the full variable domain is EADIYQTPRYLVIGTGKKITLECSQTMGHDKMYWYQQDPGMELHLIHYSYGVNSTEKGDLSSESTVSRIRTEHFPLTLESARPSHTSQYLCASSDLAGVQGTQYFGPGTRLLVL.

The genes are TRBV7-9 and TRBJ2-1, with 9 positions matching TRBD2. This CDR3 is built from 16 residues. The ends lost 5 bases at V and 8 bases at J; junction bases unmatched: 13. CDR1 is SEHNR and CDR2 is FQNEAQ in the germline V gene (reference sequence). In nucleotides, the CDR3 is TGTGCCAGCAGCCCACGTTCTAGCGGGATCTTGGATGAGCAGTTCTTC. Translated: CASSPRSSGILDEQFF.

The chain has TRBV5-1 and TRBJ2-5; possible D gene TRBD1, 7 bases. This CDR3 comprises 16 residues. Trimming cost V 4 bases and J 4 bases, with 20 bases left between them. Germline CDR1 and CDR2: SGHRS and YFSETQ. The CDR3 DNA is TGCGCCAGCAGCATTTCCGGGACAGTGGAGGGAGAGACCCAGTACTTC. Protein product: CASSISGTVEGETQYF.

The chain recombines TRBV7-2 with TRBJ1-2, with 7 bases identical to TRBD1. Germline assignment: CDR1 SGHTA and CDR2 FQGNSA. The CDR3 runs 15 residues. The junction had 10 bases not matched to a gene; V was cut back by 5 bases and J by 4 bases. For the CDR3, the DNA is TGTGCCAGCAGCGCCCGACAGGGCAACAGCTATGGCTACACCTTC. Translating gives CASSARQGNSYGYTF.

The CDR3 reads CSVEEGSVEAFF. In DNA, the CDR3 is TGCAGCGTTGAAGAAGGCTCCGTTGAAGCTTTCTTT. The chain combines TRBV29-1 with TRBJ1-1; D not resolved. CDR3 length: 12 amino acids. V lost 0 bases, J lost 7 bases, and 9 bases lay in between. Germline assignment: CDR1 SQVTM and CDR2 ANQGSEA.

The chain uses TRBV28 and TRBJ1-4; D is undetermined. The V and J ends lost 3 bases and 8 bases respectively, with 10 bases between them. The CDR3 is 13 residues long. CDR1 and CDR2 from the germline V gene are MDHEN and SYDVKM. The CDR3 DNA reads as TGTGCCAGCAGTTTCGAGGATGGGGAAAAACTGTTTTTT. The encoded protein is CASSFEDGEKLFF.

The rearrangement links TRBV5-6 to TRBJ1-4; D may be TRBD1 (5 bases). V dropped 4 bases and J dropped 3 bases, with 13 bases sitting between them. This CDR3 has 15 amino acids. The germline CDR1 and CDR2 sequences are SGHDT and YYEEEE. The CDR3 loop reads CASSDSGTSNEKLFF. The CDR3 region has the DNA TGTGCCAGCAGCGATTCCGGGACGTCTAATGAAAAACTGTTTTTT. Filled out from reference TRBV5-6 and TRBJ1-4, the complete variable domain reads DAGVTQSPTHLIKTRGQQVTLRCSPKSGHDTVSWYQQALGQGPQFIFQYYEEEERQRGNFPDRFSGHQFPNYSSELNVNALLLGDSALYLCASSDSGTSNEKLFFGSGTQLSVL.